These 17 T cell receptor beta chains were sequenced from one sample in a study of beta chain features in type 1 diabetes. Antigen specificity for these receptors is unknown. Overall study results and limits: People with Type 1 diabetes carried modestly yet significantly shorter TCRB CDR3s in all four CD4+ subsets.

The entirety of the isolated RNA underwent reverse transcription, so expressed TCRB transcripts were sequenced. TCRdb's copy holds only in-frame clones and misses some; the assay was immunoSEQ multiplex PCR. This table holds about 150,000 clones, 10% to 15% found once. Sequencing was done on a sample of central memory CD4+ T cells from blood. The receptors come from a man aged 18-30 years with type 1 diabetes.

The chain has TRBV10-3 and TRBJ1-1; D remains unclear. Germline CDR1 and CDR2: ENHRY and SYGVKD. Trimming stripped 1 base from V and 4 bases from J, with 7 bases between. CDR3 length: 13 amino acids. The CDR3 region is CAISELRATEAFF. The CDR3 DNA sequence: TGTGCCATCAGTGAGTTGAGGGCCACTGAAGCTTTCTTT.

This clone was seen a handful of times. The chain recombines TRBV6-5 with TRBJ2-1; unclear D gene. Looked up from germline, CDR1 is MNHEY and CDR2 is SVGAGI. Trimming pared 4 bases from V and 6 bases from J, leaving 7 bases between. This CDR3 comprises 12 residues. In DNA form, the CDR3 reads TGTGCCAGCAGTTCCTCATTCAATGAGCAGTTCTTC. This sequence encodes CASSSSFNEQFF.

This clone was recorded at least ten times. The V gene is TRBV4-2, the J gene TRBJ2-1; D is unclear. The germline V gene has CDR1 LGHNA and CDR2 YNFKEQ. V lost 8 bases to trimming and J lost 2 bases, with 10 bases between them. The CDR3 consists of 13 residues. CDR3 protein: CASGRETYNEQFF. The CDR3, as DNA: TGTGCCAGCGGCCGCGAAACCTACAATGAGCAGTTCTTC.

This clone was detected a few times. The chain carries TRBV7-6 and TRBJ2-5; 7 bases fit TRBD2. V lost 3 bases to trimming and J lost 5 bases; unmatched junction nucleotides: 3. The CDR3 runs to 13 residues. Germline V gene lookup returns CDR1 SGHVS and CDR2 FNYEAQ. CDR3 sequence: CASSFAGDETQYF. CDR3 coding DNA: TGTGCCAGCAGCTTTGCGGGGGATGAGACCCAGTACTTC.

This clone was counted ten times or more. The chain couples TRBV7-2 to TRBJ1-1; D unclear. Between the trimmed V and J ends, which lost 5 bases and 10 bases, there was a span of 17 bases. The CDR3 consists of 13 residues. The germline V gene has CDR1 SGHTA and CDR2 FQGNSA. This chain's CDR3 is CASSRYAVPRAFF. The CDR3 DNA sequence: TGTGCCAGCAGCCGATACGCGGTTCCGAGAGCTTTCTTT.

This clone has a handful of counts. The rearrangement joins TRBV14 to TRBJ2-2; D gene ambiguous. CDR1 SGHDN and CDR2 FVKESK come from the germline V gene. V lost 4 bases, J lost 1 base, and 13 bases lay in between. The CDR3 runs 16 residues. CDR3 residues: CASSPPAHGNTGELFF. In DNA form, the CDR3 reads TGTGCCAGCAGCCCACCAGCCCACGGGAACACCGGGGAGCTGTTTTTT.

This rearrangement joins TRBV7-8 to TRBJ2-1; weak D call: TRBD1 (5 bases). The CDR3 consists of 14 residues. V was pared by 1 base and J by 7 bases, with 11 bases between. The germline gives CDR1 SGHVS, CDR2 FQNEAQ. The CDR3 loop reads CASSLVSRANEQFF. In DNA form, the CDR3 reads TGTGCCAGCAGCTTAGTTTCCAGGGCTAATGAGCAGTTCTTC.

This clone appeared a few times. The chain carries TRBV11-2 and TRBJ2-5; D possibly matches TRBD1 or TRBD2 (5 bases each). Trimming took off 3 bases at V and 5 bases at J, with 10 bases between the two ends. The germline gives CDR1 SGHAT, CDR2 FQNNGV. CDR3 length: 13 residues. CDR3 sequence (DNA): TGTGCCAGCAGCTTGGGGGTGGAGGAGACCCAGTACTTC. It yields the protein CASSLGVEETQYF.

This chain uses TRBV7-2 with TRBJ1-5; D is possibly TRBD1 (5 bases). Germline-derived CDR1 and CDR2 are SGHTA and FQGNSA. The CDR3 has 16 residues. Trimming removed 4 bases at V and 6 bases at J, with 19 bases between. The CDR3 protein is CASSSANTGLGQPQHF. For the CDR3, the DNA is TGTGCCAGCAGCTCCGCCAATACAGGTCTGGGTCAGCCCCAGCATTTT.

In DNA form, the CDR3 reads TGTGCCTGGTCTCAGGGGGCGGATGAAAAACTGTTTTTT. The encoded protein is CAWSQGADEKLFF. The chain couples TRBV30 to TRBJ1-4; 8 nucleotides align to TRBD1. CDR1 GTSNPN and CDR2 SVGIG come from the germline V gene (reference sequence). This CDR3 region has 13 residues. V lost 5 bases to trimming and J lost 6 bases; unmatched junction nucleotides: 5.

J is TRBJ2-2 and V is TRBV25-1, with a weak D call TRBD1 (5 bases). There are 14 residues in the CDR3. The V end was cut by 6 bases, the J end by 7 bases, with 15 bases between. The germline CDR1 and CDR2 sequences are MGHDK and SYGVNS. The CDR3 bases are TGTGCCAGCAGCAGATACGACAGCGACGGGGAGCTGTTTTTT. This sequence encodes CASSRYDSDGELFF.

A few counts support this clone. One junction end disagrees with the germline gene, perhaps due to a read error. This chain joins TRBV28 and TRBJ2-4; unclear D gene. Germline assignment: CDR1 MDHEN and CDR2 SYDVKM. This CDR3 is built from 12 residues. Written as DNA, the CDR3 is TGTGCCAGCAGTTTAGCCCAAAACATTCAGTACTTC. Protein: CASSLAQNIQYF.

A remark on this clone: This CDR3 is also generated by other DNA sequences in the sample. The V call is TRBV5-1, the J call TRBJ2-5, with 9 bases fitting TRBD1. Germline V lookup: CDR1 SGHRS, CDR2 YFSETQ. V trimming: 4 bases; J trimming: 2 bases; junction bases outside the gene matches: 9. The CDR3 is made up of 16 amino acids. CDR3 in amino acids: CASSGRQGEVQETQYF. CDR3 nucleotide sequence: TGCGCCAGCAGCGGCAGACAGGGGGAAGTGCAAGAGACCCAGTACTTC.

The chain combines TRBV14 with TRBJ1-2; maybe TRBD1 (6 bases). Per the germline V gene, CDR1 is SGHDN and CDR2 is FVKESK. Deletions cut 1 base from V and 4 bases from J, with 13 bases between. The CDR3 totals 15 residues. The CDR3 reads CASSQGGGGGYGYTF. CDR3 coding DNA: TGTGCCAGCAGCCAAGGCGGTGGGGGCGGCTATGGCTACACCTTC.

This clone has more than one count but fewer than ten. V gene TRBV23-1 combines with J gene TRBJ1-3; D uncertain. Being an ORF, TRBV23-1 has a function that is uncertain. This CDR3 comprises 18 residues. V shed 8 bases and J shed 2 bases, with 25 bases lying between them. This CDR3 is CASGRPTAPREAGNTIYF. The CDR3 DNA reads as TGCGCCAGCGGCCGACCCACGGCCCCAAGGGAAGCTGGAAACACCATATATTTT.

The CDR3 spells CSVDLSGNTIYF. For the CDR3, the DNA is TGCAGCGTTGACCTCTCTGGAAACACCATATATTTT. The chain recombines TRBV29-1 with TRBJ1-3; D is uncertain. Trimming took 3 bases from V and 0 from J, leaving 3 bases between them. CDR3 size: 12 residues. The V gene's germline CDR1 is SQVTM and CDR2 ANQGSEA.

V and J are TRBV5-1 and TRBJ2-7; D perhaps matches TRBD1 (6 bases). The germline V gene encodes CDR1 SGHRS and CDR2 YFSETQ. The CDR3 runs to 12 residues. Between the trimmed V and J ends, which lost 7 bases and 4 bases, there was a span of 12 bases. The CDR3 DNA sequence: TGCGCCAGCTCTGAGGGGGAGTACGAGCAGTACTTC. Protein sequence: CASSEGEYEQYF.